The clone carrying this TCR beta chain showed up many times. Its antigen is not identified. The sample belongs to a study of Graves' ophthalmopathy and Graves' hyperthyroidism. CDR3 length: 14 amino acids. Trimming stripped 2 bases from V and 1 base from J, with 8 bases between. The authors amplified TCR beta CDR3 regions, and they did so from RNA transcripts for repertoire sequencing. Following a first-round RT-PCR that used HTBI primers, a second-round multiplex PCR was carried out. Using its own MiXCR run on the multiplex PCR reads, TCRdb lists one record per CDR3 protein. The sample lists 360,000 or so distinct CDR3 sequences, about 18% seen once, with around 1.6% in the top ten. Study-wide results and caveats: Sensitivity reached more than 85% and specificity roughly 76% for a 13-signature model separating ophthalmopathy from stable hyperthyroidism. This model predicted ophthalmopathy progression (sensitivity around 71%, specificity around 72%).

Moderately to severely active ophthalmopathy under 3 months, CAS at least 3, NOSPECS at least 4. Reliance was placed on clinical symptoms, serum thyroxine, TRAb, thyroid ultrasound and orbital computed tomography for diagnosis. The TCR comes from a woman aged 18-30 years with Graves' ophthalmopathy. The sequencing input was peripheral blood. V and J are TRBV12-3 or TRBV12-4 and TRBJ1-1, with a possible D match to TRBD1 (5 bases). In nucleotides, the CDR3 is TGTGCCAGCAGTTTAACAGGCGGGAACACTGAAGCTTTCTTT. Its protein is CASSLTGGNTEAFF.